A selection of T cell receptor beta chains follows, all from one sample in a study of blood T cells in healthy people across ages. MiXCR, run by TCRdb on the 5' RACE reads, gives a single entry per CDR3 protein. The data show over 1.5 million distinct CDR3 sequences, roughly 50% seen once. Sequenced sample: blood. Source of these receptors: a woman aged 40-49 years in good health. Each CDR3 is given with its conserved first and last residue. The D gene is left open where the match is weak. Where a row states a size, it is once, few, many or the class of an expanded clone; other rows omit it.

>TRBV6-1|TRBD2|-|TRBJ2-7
TGTGCCAGCAGTGAAGCGACGGGGGGAGCCTACGAGCAGTACTTC
CASSEATGGAYEQYF
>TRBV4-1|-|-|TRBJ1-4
TGCGCCAGCAGCCAACGGACAGAGGTGTATGGAAAACTGTTTTTT
CASSQRTEVYGKLFF
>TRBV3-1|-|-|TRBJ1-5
TGTGCCAGCAGCCAAGGCGGCAGGGGCGCCAATCAGCCCCAGCATTTT
CASSQGGRGANQPQHF
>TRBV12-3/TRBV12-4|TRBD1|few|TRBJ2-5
TGTGCCAGCAGGCTTACAGGGGGCCCAGGGGAGACCCAGTACTTC
CASRLTGGPGETQYF
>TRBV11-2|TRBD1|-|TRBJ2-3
TGTGCCAGCAGCTTTGGACAGGTACTTACTATCACAGATATGCAGTATTTT
CASSFGQVLTITDMQYF
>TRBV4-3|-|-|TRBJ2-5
TGCGCCAGCAGCCAAGAAGGGGCCGGACGCGAGACCCAGTACTTC
CASSQEGAGRETQYF
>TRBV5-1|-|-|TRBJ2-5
TGCGCCAGCAGCTTTGAGGGTCCCGAGACCCAGTACTTC
CASSFEGPETQYF
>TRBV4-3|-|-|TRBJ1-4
TGCGCCAGCAGCCAAGACGGCGGGAGCTCTAATGAAAAACTGTTTTTT
CASSQDGGSSNEKLFF
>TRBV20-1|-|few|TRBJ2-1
TGCAGTGCTAGTAGGGGGGGGCCTAGGGATGAGCAGTTCTTC
CSASRGGPRDEQFF
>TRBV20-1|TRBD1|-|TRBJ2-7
TGCAGTGCTAGGGGCGGGGACAGGGTAATCTACGAGCAGTACTTC
CSARGGDRVIYEQYF
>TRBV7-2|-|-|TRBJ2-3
TGTGCCAGCAGCTTAGGGGCAGGGGCGGAAGATACGCAGTATTTT
CASSLGAGAEDTQYF
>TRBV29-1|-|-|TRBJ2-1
TGCAGCGTTGAGGTTGAGGCTCGGGAGACCCAGTTCTTC
CSVEVEARETQFF
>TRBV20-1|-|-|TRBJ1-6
TGCAGTGCTAGAGATCCAGGGGCCGCCTGGTCGCCCCTCCACTTT
CSARDPGAAWSPLHF
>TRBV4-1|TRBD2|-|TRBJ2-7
TGCGCCAGCAGCCAATCTAGCGGGGGAGCAGGGGAGCAGTACTTC
CASSQSSGGAGEQYF
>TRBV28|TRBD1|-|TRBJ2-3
TGTGCCAGCAGTCCTCTAAGACAGGGTTCCACAGATACGCAGTATTTT
CASSPLRQGSTDTQYF
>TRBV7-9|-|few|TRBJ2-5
TGTGCCAGCATCCTTGCCCAGGAAAACCAAGAGACCCAGTACTTC
CASILAQENQETQYF
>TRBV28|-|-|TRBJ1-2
TGTGCCAGCAGTCAAATGGACAGCGTGATTACTAACTATGGCTACACCTTC
CASSQMDSVITNYGYTF
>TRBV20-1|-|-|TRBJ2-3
TGCAGTGCTAGGAACAGGGCGAGCACAGATACGCAGTATTTT
CSARNRASTDTQYF
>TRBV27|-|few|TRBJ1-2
TGTGCCAGCAGCCCACGTGAGGGGTATGATGGCTACACCTTC
CASSPREGYDGYTF
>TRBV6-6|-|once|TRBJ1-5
TGTGCCAGCAGTCCTATACAGCCCCAGCATTTT
CASSPIQPQHF
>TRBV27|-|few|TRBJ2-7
TGTGCCAGCAGTTCGGAAAGGTCGGTCTCCGAGCAGTACTTC
CASSSERSVSEQYF
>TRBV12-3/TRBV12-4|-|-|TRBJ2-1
TGTGCCAGCAGTTTAAGGGCGGACCCCCCCAATGAGCAGTTCTTC
CASSLRADPPNEQFF
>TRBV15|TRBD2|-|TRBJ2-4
TGTGCCACCAGCACCTTCGGGGGGGGCAAAAACATTCAGTACTTC
CATSTFGGGKNIQYF
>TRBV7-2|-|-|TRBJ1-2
TGTGCCAGCAGCCCCGGGAGGGGCCCCTACTATGGCTACACCTTC
CASSPGRGPYYGYTF
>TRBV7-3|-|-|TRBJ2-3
TGTGCCAGCAGCTTAGTCGGGGACGGGACAGATACGCAGTATTTT
CASSLVGDGTDTQYF
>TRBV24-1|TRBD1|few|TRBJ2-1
TGTGCCACTCAGGGGGCGAGTGAGCAGTTCTTC
CATQGASEQFF
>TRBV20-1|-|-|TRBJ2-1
TGCAGTGCTAGAGAGAGAGAGGGGGATAGCGGAATTCTTTACAATGAGCAGTTCTTC
CSAREREGDSGILYNEQFF
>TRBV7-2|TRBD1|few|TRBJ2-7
TGTGCCAGCACCTTACAGGGGACCTCCTACGAGCAGTACTTC
CASTLQGTSYEQYF
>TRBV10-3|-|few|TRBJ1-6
TGTGCCATCAGTGAAGCAGGAGCAGGGAGGAATTCACCCCTCCACTTT
CAISEAGAGRNSPLHF
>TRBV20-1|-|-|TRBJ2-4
TGCAGTGCTAGAGGGTACGACCCCGCGGAGGAGCAGTACTTC
CSARGYDPAEEQYF
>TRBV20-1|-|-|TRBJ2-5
TGCAGTGCTAGAGATCAGTCCGGGCGAGGGGGGTCACAAGAGACCCAGTACTTC
CSARDQSGRGGSQETQYF
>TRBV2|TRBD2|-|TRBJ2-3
TGTGCCAGCAGTGAAAAGGGGACTAGTATAGATACGCAGTATTTT
CASSEKGTSIDTQYF
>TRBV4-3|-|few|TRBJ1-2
TGCGCCAGCAGCCAGGATGACAGTGTATCCGGCTACACCTTC
CASSQDDSVSGYTF
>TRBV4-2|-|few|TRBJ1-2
TGTGCCAGCAGCCAAGATGGGGTCAGGGACCGAGGCTACACCTTC
CASSQDGVRDRGYTF
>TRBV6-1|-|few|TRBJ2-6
TGTGCCAGCAGTGAACGGGGGGCAGGTACTCTTTCTGGGGCCAACGTCCTGACTTTC
CASSERGAGTLSGANVLTF
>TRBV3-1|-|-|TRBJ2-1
TGTGCCAGCAGCCAAGGCCCCCAAAGCCACAATGAGCAGTTCTTC
CASSQGPQSHNEQFF
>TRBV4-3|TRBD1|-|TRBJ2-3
TGCGCCAGCAGCCAAGCGGACAGGCGAACTGTGTTTAGCACAGATACGCAGTATTTT
CASSQADRRTVFSTDTQYF
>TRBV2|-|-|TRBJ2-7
TGTGCCAGCAGGGTCGGTCTATACGAGCAGTACTTC
CASRVGLYEQYF
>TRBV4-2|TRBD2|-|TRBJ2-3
TGTGCCAGCAGCCTTATTACTAGCGGGGCCAGCACAGATACGCAGTATTTT
CASSLITSGASTDTQYF
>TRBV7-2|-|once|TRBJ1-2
TGTGCCAGCAGCTTAGCCCCCGGGACTCACTATGGCTACACCTTC
CASSLAPGTHYGYTF
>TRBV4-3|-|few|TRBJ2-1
TGCGCCAGCAGCCAAGATAGACGGCTAGCGCAGGGTGAGCAGTTCTTC
CASSQDRRLAQGEQFF
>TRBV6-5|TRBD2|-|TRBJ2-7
TGTGCCAGCAGCCCTTTAACCGGGACTAGCGACTACGAGCAGTACTTC
CASSPLTGTSDYEQYF
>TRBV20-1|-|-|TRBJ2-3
TGCAGTGCTAGATCCGTGGACCTTGTCGATACGCAGTATTTT
CSARSVDLVDTQYF
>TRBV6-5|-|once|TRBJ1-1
TGTGCCAGCAGTTACTCATCGGGGGATTACATGAACACTGAAGCTTTCTTT
CASSYSSGDYMNTEAFF
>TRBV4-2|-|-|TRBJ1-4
TGTGCCAGCACTGGGGGGTCTAATGAAAAACTGCTTTTT
CASTGGSNEKLLF
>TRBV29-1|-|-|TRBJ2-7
TGCAGCGTTGTGGGGGTGGAACAGGGAGGGCCCTACAATGAGCAGTACTTC
CSVVGVEQGGPYNEQYF
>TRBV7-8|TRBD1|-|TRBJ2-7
TGTGCCAGCAAACAGGGGAACTCCTACGAGCAGTACTTC
CASKQGNSYEQYF
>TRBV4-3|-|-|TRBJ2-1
TGCGCCAGCAGCCACGATACAAGTGAGCAGTTCTTC
CASSHDTSEQFF